The 25 T cell receptor beta chains presented below share a single source sample, sequenced in a study of human T cells and chemical hapten exposure. The time point here: pre-sensitization, week 0. Treatment of the sample: therapeutic diphenylcyclopropenone sensitization with weekly scalp DPC. In TCRdb, the RACE reads were re-called with MiXCR into one record per CDR3 protein. The sample shows over 300,000 distinct CDR3 sequences, less than 6.5% of them seen only once. The sample was whole blood, taken in connection with sensitization to the hapten diphenylcyclopropenone (DPC). The receptors stem from a woman between 50 and 59 years old with alopecia areata. Some clones in this sample may be carry-over from other donors' samples.

The V gene is TRBV6-1, the J gene TRBJ1-2, with a possible D match to TRBD1 (5 bases). Germline CDR1 MNHNS, CDR2 SASEGT. The CDR3 contains 15 residues. Trimming shortened V by 1 base and J by 5 bases, and 14 bases separated the two germline ends. CDR3 region: CASSEESGTAYGYTF. The CDR3 coding sequence is TGTGCCAGCAGTGAAGAGTCGGGGACGGCTTATGGCTACACCTTC.

This clonotype showed up many times. V usage is TRBV5-4 and J usage is TRBJ2-7; 12 bases match TRBD2. The V and J ends lost 5 bases and 4 bases, in that order; junction bases with no gene match: 10. The V gene's germline CDR1 is SGHNT and CDR2 YYREEE (reference sequence). The CDR3 extends over 16 amino acids. For the CDR3, the DNA is TGTGCCAGCAGTTATACGGGACTAGCGGGCGTATACGAGCAGTACTTC. Its protein product is CASSYTGLAGVYEQYF.

This clonotype has a handful of counts. This chain connects TRBV20-1 to TRBJ2-3; 7 positions agree with TRBD2. V dropped 5 bases and J dropped 3; count of bases not matched to a gene: 2. CDR1 DFQATT and CDR2 SNEGSKA come from the germline V gene (reference sequence). The CDR3 covers 12 residues. The CDR3 is CSAPGLTDTQYF. Written as DNA, the CDR3 is TGCAGTGCTCCGGGACTAACAGATACGCAGTATTTT.

This clonotype came up many times. The gene calls are TRBV5-1 and TRBJ2-3, with 8 nucleotides matching TRBD1. V dropped 8 bases and J dropped 3; count of bases not matched to a gene: 11. This CDR3 is 15 amino acids long. Per germline, CDR1 SGHRS and CDR2 YFSETQ. CDR3 sequence: CASSGQGARTDTQYF. The DNA for the CDR3 is TGCGCCAGTTCCGGGCAGGGGGCGCGGACAGATACGCAGTATTTT.

The gene calls are TRBV6-6 and TRBJ1-5, with TRBD1 matching over 7 bases. CDR1 is MNHNY, CDR2 SVGAGI, per germline (reference sequence). The CDR3 is made up of 14 amino acids. The V gene end was trimmed by 4 bases and the J gene end by 7 bases; junction bases not matched to a gene: 7. The CDR3 region has the DNA TGTGCCAGCAGTTCAGACAGGGTGTACCAGCCCCAGCATTTT. Its translation is CASSSDRVYQPQHF.

This clonotype has only a few counts. This chain joins TRBV12-3 or TRBV12-4 and TRBJ1-2; 7 bases align to TRBD1. J gave up 2 bases and V 8 bases, and 8 bases lay outside the gene matches. This CDR3 spans 14 amino acids. This chain's CDR3 is CASSQGVGNYGYTF. The CDR3 DNA follows: TGTGCCAGCTCCCAGGGGGTCGGGAACTATGGCTACACCTTC.

This clonotype has ten or more counts. The V and J genes are TRBV20-1 and TRBJ2-7, with 7 bases matching TRBD2. J gave up 7 bases and V 4 bases, and 22 bases lay outside the gene matches. CDR1 is DFQATT, CDR2 SNEGSKA, per germline (reference sequence). This CDR3 is 17 amino acids long. CDR3 sequence (DNA): TGCAGTGCTACACCGGGGATGGTGGCGGGGGTAATGAGAGAGCAGTACTTC. Encoded protein: CSATPGMVAGVMREQYF.

This clonotype was found many times. The rearrangement uses TRBV28 and TRBJ2-7, with TRBD1 identical over 8 bases. There are 15 residues in the CDR3. Germline CDR1 is MDHEN and CDR2 is SYDVKM. V gave up 3 bases and J gave up 5 bases; unmatched junction bases: 9. CDR3 sequence (DNA): TGTGCCAGCAGTTTGGGCCCGACAGGGGTTGACGAGCAGTACTTC. Protein product: CASSLGPTGVDEQYF.

This clonotype showed up many times. The rearrangement uses TRBV20-1 and TRBJ2-3; possibly TRBD2 for D (5 bases). The V and J ends lost 6 bases and 0 bases respectively, with 13 bases between them. The CDR3 totals 14 residues. Germline V gene sequence: CDR1 DFQATT, CDR2 SNEGSKA (reference sequence). CDR3 in amino acids: CSAPADTSTDTQYF. The CDR3 bases are TGCAGTGCCCCAGCGGATACTAGCACAGATACGCAGTATTTT.

This clonotype showed up many times. The rearrangement links TRBV29-1 to TRBJ2-6; D unresolved. This CDR3 contains 12 residues. Looked up from germline, CDR1 is SQVTM and CDR2 is ANQGSEA. V was shortened by 6 bases and J by 3 bases, with 6 bases between the two germline ends. In nucleotides, the CDR3 is TGCAGCGTCGTTCTTGGGGCCAACGTCCTGACTTTC. This encodes CSVVLGANVLTF.

This chain connects TRBV5-4 to TRBJ1-3, with 8 bases fitting TRBD1. CDR3 length: 14 residues. V was clipped by 3 bases and J by 7 bases; unmatched bases: 6. Looked up from germline, CDR1 is SGHNT and CDR2 is YYREEE (reference sequence). In DNA form, the CDR3 reads TGTGCCAGCAGCTCGGGACAGGAGAGGAACACCATATATTTT. Translated: CASSSGQERNTIYF. The full variable domain, with the rest looked up from reference TRBV5-4 and TRBJ1-3, is ETGVTQSPTHLIKTRGQQVTLRCSSQSGHNTVSWYQQALGQGPQFIFQYYREEENGRGNFPPRFSGLQFPNYSSELNVNALELDDSALYLCASSSGQERNTIYFGEGSWLTVV.

This clonotype has at least ten counts. J is TRBJ2-4 and V is TRBV13; no clear D gene. Germline-derived CDR1 and CDR2 are PRHDT and FYEKMQ (reference sequence). V gave up 3 bases and J gave up 0 bases, with 6 bases separating them. The CDR3 consists of 14 residues. The CDR3, as DNA: TGTGCCAGCAGCTTCCGCCTAGCCAAAAACATTCAGTACTTC. Translation: CASSFRLAKNIQYF.

This clonotype was seen only once. The rearrangement uses TRBV7-9 and TRBJ2-2; weak D call: TRBD1 (6 bases). Trimming cost V 3 bases and J 6 bases, with 17 bases left between them. CDR3 length equals 16 residues. The germline V gene encodes CDR1 SEHNR and CDR2 FQNEAQ (reference sequence). CDR3 DNA sequence: TGTGCCAGCAGCTTCCCCAGGGGTGAATGGGCCGGGGAGCTGTTTTTT. Its translation: CASSFPRGEWAGELFF.

The V call is TRBV7-2, the J call TRBJ2-7; tentative D call: TRBD1 (5 bases). Trimming took 6 bases from V and 2 from J, leaving 14 bases between them. The length of the CDR3 is 14 residues. Germline V gives CDR1 SGHTA, CDR2 FQGNSA. Here the CDR3 DNA reads TGTGCCAGCAGTCCGACAGAAACTCCCTACGAGCAGTACTTC. Encoded protein: CASSPTETPYEQYF. Supplemented by reference TRBV7-2 and TRBJ2-7, the full variable domain reads GAGVSQSPSNKVTEKGKDVELRCDPISGHTALYWYRQSLGQGLEFLIYFQGNSAPDKSGLPSDRFSAERTGGSVSTLTIQRTQQEDSAVYLCASSPTETPYEQYFGPGTRLTVT.

This chain connects TRBV3-1 to TRBJ1-1; the match to TRBD1 covers 7 bases. Germline trimming cut 5 bases from V and 4 bases from J; bases unmatched to any gene: 10. The CDR3 totals 15 residues. Germline V gives CDR1 LGHDT, CDR2 YNNKEL (reference sequence). The DNA for the CDR3 is TGTGCCAGCAGCTCCTCGACAGGGCGGGGCACTGAAGCTTTCTTT. Translated, it gives CASSSSTGRGTEAFF.

This clonotype was seen repeatedly, ten times or more. J is TRBJ2-3 and V is TRBV3-1; unclear D gene. Germline V gives CDR1 LGHDT, CDR2 YNNKEL (reference sequence). The V gene lost 3 bases and the J gene lost 6 bases, with 7 bases spanning the gap. The CDR3 consists of 12 residues. CDR3 DNA sequence: TGTGCCAGCAGCCACTCGCCCGATACGCAGTATTTT. It codes for CASSHSPDTQYF.

This clonotype was seen at least ten times. J is TRBJ2-2 and V is TRBV5-1; TRBD1 matches at 9 bases. This CDR3 is built from 17 residues. Trimming cost V 2 bases and J 5 bases; bases outside gene matches: 10. The germline V gene encodes CDR1 SGHRS and CDR2 YFSETQ. The CDR3 nucleotides are TGCGCCAGCAGCTTTTACAGGGGGCGCGGATTGACCGGGGAGCTGTTTTTT. This codes for CASSFYRGRGLTGELFF.

The gene calls are TRBV10-3 and TRBJ2-7; D gene unclear. The ends were cut back, 0 bases at V and 5 bases at J, with 11 bases in the middle. CDR1 ENHRY and CDR2 SYGVKD come from the germline V gene. This CDR3 has 14 amino acids. CDR3 region: CAISESSGWDEQYF. The DNA of the CDR3 is TGTGCCATCAGTGAGTCGTCCGGGTGGGACGAGCAGTACTTC.

There are a few counts of this clonotype. The chain uses TRBV12-5 and TRBJ1-1; TRBD1 aligns across 7 bases. The CDR3 sequence is 15 residues long. The V and J ends lost 8 bases and 5 bases, in that order; junction bases with no gene match: 14. Germline assignment: CDR1 LGHNT and CDR2 FRNRAP. As DNA, the CDR3 is TGTGCTAGTTTAAATCACAGGGGAGGGAGAACTGAAGCTTTCTTT. This encodes CASLNHRGGRTEAFF.

This clonotype was recorded many times. This chain links TRBV29-1 with TRBJ2-5; 9 positions match TRBD2. The germline V gene has CDR1 SQVTM and CDR2 ANQGSEA. The CDR3 length is 13 residues. V gave up 4 bases and J gave up 4 bases; unmatched junction bases: 4. The CDR3 loop is CSVGETSGETQYF. The CDR3 bases are TGCAGCGTTGGGGAGACTAGCGGAGAGACCCAGTACTTC.

This clonotype occurred many times. The CDR3 nucleotides read TGTGCCATCAGGGAGAAGGGTGATGAGCAGTTCTTC. It specifies CAIREKGDEQFF. The chain joins TRBV10-3 to TRBJ2-1; no definite D call. The CDR3 has 12 amino acids. Between the trimmed V and J ends, which lost 6 bases and 8 bases, there was a span of 11 bases. Per germline, CDR1 ENHRY and CDR2 SYGVKD.

This clonotype was seen at least ten times. This sequence joins TRBV7-2 and TRBJ2-1; D unresolved. CDR3 length: 11 residues. With 6 bases removed from V and 4 bases from J, the gap between germline ends came to 4 bases. Per germline, CDR1 SGHTA and CDR2 FQGNSA. The CDR3 DNA sequence: TGTGCCAGCAGATCATACAATGAGCAGTTCTTC. It encodes CASRSYNEQFF.

The table lists this clonotype with many counts. The chain combines TRBV2 with TRBJ2-2; the match to TRBD1 covers 8 bases. V was clipped by 6 bases and J by 4 bases; unmatched bases: 13. Germline V gives CDR1 SNHLY, CDR2 FYNNEI. The CDR3 contains 17 residues. CDR3 sequence: CASRPPGQGLRTGELFF. DNA for the CDR3: TGTGCCAGCAGACCACCCGGACAGGGCCTCCGCACCGGGGAGCTGTTTTTT.

This clonotype was observed many times. This chain uses TRBV5-6 with TRBJ1-6, with D unclear. This CDR3 is 15 amino acids long. V lost 2 bases and J lost 1, with 7 bases in between. Germline CDR1 is SGHDT and CDR2 is YYEEEE. CDR3 amino acids: CASSFGVSYNSPLHF. In DNA form, the CDR3 reads TGTGCCAGCAGCTTTGGGGTATCCTATAATTCACCCCTCCACTTT.

In this sample, this clonotype turned up many times. The chain joins TRBV3-1 to TRBJ2-3; D perhaps matches TRBD2 (6 bases). Germline values: CDR1 LGHDT, CDR2 YNNKEL (reference sequence). V was shortened by 5 bases and J by 2 bases, with 11 bases between the two germline ends. The CDR3 has 14 amino acids. In DNA, the CDR3 is TGTGCCAGCAGCTCTACTAGCACCACAGATACGCAGTATTTT. As protein: CASSSTSTTDTQYF.